This T cell receptor (beta chain) comes out of a study of CD8 T cells in ankylosing spondylitis. Notes on the study in general: For ankylosing spondylitis blood, a TCR beta motif of seven to nine highly homologous variants appeared characteristic.

For this clonotype: Its specificity is not known.

Trimming removed 7 bases from V and 5 bases from J, with 13 bases in between. The CDR3 sequence is 13 residues long. CDR1 is MGHDK, CDR2 SYGVNS, per germline. TCRdb re-called the 5' RACE reads through MiXCR, storing one row per CDR3 protein. The sample records some 450,000 distinct CDR3 sequences, about 15% being singletons. The sequenced sample was blood, either unsorted or a sorted T cell fraction (not recorded which). The TCR was taken from a male donor with ankylosing spondylitis. V and J are TRBV25-1 and TRBJ2-3; D remains ambiguous. The CDR3 nucleotides are TGTGCCAGCACTCCGACTGTCGTAGATACGCAGTATTTT. It yields the protein CASTPTVVDTQYF.